Following are 8 T cell receptor beta chains from one sample sequenced in a study of blood T cell repertoires in COVID-19. Clones were sequenced by immunoSEQ multiplex PCR, and TCRdb holds only the in-frame ones, with some missing. The repertoire holds hundreds of thousands of clones, over 75% seen once, with approximately 1% in the top ten. Sequencing was performed on PBMCs or T cells enriched from blood (not recorded which). Source of these receptors: a woman in her twenties or thirties who had recovered from COVID-19.

V gene TRBV2 combines with J gene TRBJ1-6, with no clear D. The CDR3 extends over 15 amino acids. The V end lost 1 base, the J end lost 6 bases, and 10 bases lay between the germline ends. CDR1 and CDR2 from the germline V gene are SNHLY and FYNNEI. The DNA for the CDR3 is TGTGCCAGCAGTGAAGACTCACCGCCTAATTCACCCCTCCACTTT. It yields the protein CASSEDSPPNSPLHF.

The chain recombines TRBV11-2 with TRBJ2-1, with 8 bases identical to TRBD2. V was pared by 3 bases and J by 4 bases, with 8 bases of the junction left unmatched. The CDR3 length is 16 residues. CDR1 and CDR2 from the germline V gene are SGHAT and FQNNGV. In DNA, the CDR3 is TGTGCCAGCAGCTTTATCAGCGGGGGAAGATACAATGAGCAGTTCTTC. This translates into CASSFISGGRYNEQFF.

CDR3 region: CASSRPDRKGEQYF. The DNA for the CDR3 is TGTGCCAGCAGTCGCCCAGACAGAAAGGGCGAGCAGTACTTC. The V gene is TRBV27, the J gene TRBJ2-7; D perhaps matches TRBD1 (5 bases). Germline V gene sequence: CDR1 MNHEY, CDR2 SMNVEV (reference sequence). The CDR3 loop spans 14 amino acids. Trimming took off 5 bases at V and 6 bases at J, with 17 bases between the two ends.

The V call is TRBV19, the J call TRBJ1-3; no definite D call. The germline V gene encodes CDR1 LNHDA and CDR2 SQIVND (reference sequence). Trimming shortened V by 6 bases and J by 0 bases, and 6 bases separated the two germline ends. This CDR3 region has 13 residues. The CDR3 here is CASSSFSGNTIYF. The CDR3 DNA reads as TGTGCCAGTAGCTCCTTCTCTGGAAACACCATATATTTT.

The CDR3 nucleotides are TGTGCCAGCGAGCGATCCCCTAGGGCGAAGGGGGAGACCCAGTACTTC. Translating gives CASERSPRAKGETQYF. J is TRBJ2-5 and V is TRBV7-8; possibly TRBD1 for D (5 bases). CDR1 is SGHVS, CDR2 FQNEAQ, per germline. CDR3 size: 16 residues. The germline V and J ends were trimmed by 8 bases and 5 bases, with 24 bases remaining between them.

This clone was detected only a few times. The chain combines TRBV29-1 with TRBJ1-1; D might be TRBD1 (6 bases). Germline values: CDR1 SQVTM, CDR2 ANQGSEA. The ends were cut back, 5 bases at V and 3 bases at J, with 10 bases in the middle. This CDR3 region has 12 residues. In nucleotides, the CDR3 is TGCAGCGTTAGGGGGTACGACACTGAAGCTTTCTTT. Protein product: CSVRGYDTEAFF.

This clone was counted only a few times. The genes are TRBV25-1 and TRBJ2-7, with 10 bases lining up with TRBD1. Germline assignment: CDR1 MGHDK and CDR2 SYGVNS. The CDR3 consists of 17 residues. V lost 2 bases, J lost 6 bases, and 13 bases stayed unmatched. CDR3 sequence: CASSEPRDRGFYPEQYF. DNA for the CDR3: TGTGCCAGCAGTGAACCCCGGGACAGGGGTTTTTACCCCGAGCAGTACTTC.

The chain uses TRBV29-1 and TRBJ2-1; D unclear. Trimming took off 8 bases at V and 6 bases at J, with 8 bases between the two ends. This CDR3 contains 10 residues. Germline loops: CDR1 SQVTM, CDR2 ANQGSEA. The CDR3 here is CSTMANEQFF. For the CDR3, the DNA is TGCAGCACCATGGCCAATGAGCAGTTCTTC.